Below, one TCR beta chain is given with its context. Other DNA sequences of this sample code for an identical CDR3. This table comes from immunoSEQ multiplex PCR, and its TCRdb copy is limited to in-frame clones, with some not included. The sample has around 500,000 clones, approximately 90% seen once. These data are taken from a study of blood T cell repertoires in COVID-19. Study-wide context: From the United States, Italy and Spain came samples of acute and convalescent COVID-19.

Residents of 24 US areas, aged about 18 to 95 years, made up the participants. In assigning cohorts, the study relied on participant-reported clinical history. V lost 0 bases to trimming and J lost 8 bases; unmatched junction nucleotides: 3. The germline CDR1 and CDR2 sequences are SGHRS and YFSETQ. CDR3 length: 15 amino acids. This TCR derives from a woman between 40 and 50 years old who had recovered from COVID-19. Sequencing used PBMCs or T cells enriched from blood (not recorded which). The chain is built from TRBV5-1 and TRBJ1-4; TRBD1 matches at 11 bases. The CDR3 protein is CASSLAGTGGEKLFF. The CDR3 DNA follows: TGCGCCAGCAGCTTGGCCGGGACAGGGGGAGAAAAACTGTTTTTT. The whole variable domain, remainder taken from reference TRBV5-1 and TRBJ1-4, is KAGVTQTPRYLIKTRGQQVTLSCSPISGHRSVSWYQQTPGQGLQFLFEYFSETQRNKGNFPGRFSGRQFSNSRSEMNVSTLELGDSALYLCASSLAGTGGEKLFFGSGTQLSVL.